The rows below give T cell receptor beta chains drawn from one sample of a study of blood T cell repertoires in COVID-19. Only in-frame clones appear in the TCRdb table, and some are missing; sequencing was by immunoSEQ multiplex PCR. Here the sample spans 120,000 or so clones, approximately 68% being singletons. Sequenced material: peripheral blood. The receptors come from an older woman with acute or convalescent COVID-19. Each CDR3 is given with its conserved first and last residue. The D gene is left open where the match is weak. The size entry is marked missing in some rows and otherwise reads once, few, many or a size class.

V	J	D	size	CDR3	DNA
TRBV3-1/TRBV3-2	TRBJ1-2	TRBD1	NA	CASSPRVVGQGKSGYTF	TGTGCCAGCAGTCCTCGCGTAGTGGGACAGGGTAAAAGTGGCTACACCTTC
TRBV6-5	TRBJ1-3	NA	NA	CASGDAGSGNTIYF	TGTGCCAGTGGTGATGCGGGCTCTGGAAACACCATATATTTT
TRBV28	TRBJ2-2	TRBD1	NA	CASSSGQGVFIGELFF	TGTGCCAGCAGTTCGGGACAGGGTGTGTTCATCGGGGAGCTGTTTTTT
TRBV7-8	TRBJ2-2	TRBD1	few	CASSLGVPGQGGLFF	TGTGCCAGCAGCTTAGGGGTCCCGGGACAGGGTGGGCTGTTTTTT
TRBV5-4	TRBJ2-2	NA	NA	CASSLITGSGELFF	TGTGCCAGCAGTCTAATAACGGGGTCCGGGGAGCTGTTTTTT
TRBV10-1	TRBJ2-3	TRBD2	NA	CASSESLAVTDTQYF	TGCGCCAGCAGTGAGAGTCTAGCGGTCACAGATACGCAGTATTTT
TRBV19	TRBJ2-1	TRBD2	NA	CASSIVRRGGIEQFF	TGTGCCAGTAGTATAGTTAGGCGGGGGGGCATCGAGCAGTTCTTC
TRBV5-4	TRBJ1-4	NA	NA	CASSLEGSGGGVGEKLFF	TGTGCCAGCAGCTTGGAAGGTTCCGGGGGAGGTGTGGGGGAAAAACTGTTTTTT
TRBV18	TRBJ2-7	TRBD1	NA	CASSPPGGQFYEQYF	TGTGCCAGCTCACCACCAGGGGGACAGTTCTACGAGCAGTACTTC
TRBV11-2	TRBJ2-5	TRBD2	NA	CASSLGVGGGARETQYF	TGTGCCAGCAGCTTAGGGGTCGGCGGGGGGGCCAGGGAGACCCAGTACTTC
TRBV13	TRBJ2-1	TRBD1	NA	CASSFRGQGRDEQFF	TGTGCCAGCAGCTTTCGGGGACAGGGAAGGGATGAGCAGTTCTTC
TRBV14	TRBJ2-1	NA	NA	CASSPKLSYNEQFF	TGTGCCAGCAGCCCGAAACTATCCTACAATGAGCAGTTCTTC
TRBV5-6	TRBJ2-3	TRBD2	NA	CASSPTSGGAYTQYF	TGTGCCAGCAGCCCTACTAGCGGGGGGGCGTATACGCAGTATTTT
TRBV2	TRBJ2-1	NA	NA	CASSGAGNSYNEQFF	TGTGCCAGCAGTGGGGCAGGGAACTCCTACAATGAGCAGTTCTTC
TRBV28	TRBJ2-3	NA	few	CASSGGPTDTQYF	TGTGCCAGCAGCGGGGGGCCCACAGATACGCAGTATTTT
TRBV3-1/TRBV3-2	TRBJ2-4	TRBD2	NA	CASSQDRHGTSGRPKNIQYF	TGTGCCAGCAGCCAAGACCGGCACGGGACTAGCGGGAGGCCGAAAAACATTCAGTACTTC
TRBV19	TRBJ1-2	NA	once	CASSLTGTNYGYTF	TGTGCCAGTAGTCTAACAGGGACCAACTATGGCTACACCTTC